The T cell receptor (beta chain) described here comes from a study of radiotherapy plus CTLA-4 blockade in lung cancer. The repertoire was sequenced with immunoSEQ multiplex PCR; TCRdb's copy has only in-frame clones and lacks some. The sample lists around 110,000 clones, 81% occurring once. The origin of this receptor is a human donor with non-small cell lung cancer that progressed on radiotherapy plus ipilimumab. Some clones in this sample may be carry-over from other donors' samples. Material: peripheral blood, obtained from a patient treated with radiotherapy plus ipilimumab.

The DNA for the CDR3 is TGCGCCAGCAGCCAAGAGTTTAGCGGGGGAAACGAGCAGTACTTC. Translated, it gives CASSQEFSGGNEQYF. This chain uses TRBV4-3 with TRBJ2-7; 9 bases fit TRBD2. Germline V CDR1 and CDR2: LGHNA, YSLEER. Germline trimming cut 0 bases from V and 5 bases from J; bases unmatched to any gene: 5. This CDR3 region has 15 residues.